One sample yielded the 7 T cell receptor beta chains listed below, sequenced in a study of T cell repertoires in ileal Crohn's disease (dated by TCRdb to between 2018 and 2021). The sample's time point label, in plain terms: inflamed ileum from the surgical specimen. Libraries were made using the immunoSEQ multiplex PCR assay. TCRdb carries this immuneACCESS record with in-frame sequences only. Its versions omit some clonotypes, under half of them owing to an unresolved V gene in the studies checked, with the rest unexplained. For this sample the table gives some 8,000 clones, of which almost 85% were detected only once. The ten largest make up 9.5% to 11% of the sample. Sequencing was done on a sample of ileal tissue. The receptors originated from an adult with Crohn's disease.

The V and J genes are TRBV19 and TRBJ1-5; D possibly corresponds to TRBD1 (5 bases). The CDR3 totals 13 residues. Germline V gives CDR1 LNHDA, CDR2 SQIVND (reference sequence). V was trimmed by 5 bases and J by 6 bases, leaving 11 bases between them. CDR3 DNA sequence: TGTGCCAGTAGTGAGCAGGGTGGTCAGCCCCAGCATTTT. This codes for CASSEQGGQPQHF. Using reference TRBV19 and TRBJ1-5 for the parts outside the CDR3, the full variable domain is DGGITQSPKYLFRKEGQNVTLSCEQNLNHDAMYWYRQDPGQGLRLIYYSQIVNDFQKGDIAEGYSVSREKKESFPLTVTSAQKNPTAFYLCASSEQGGQPQHFGDGTRLSIL.

The chain joins TRBV5-1 to TRBJ1-1, with 7 bases fitting TRBD1. The germline gives CDR1 SGHRS, CDR2 YFSETQ. CDR3 length equals 13 residues. With V trimmed by 5 bases and J by 1 base, 2 bases remained unmatched. DNA of the CDR3: TGCGCCAGCAGGCGACAGGGGAACACTGAAGCTTTCTTT. It yields the protein CASRRQGNTEAFF.

V and J are TRBV9 and TRBJ2-7, with 7 bases identical to TRBD2. Germline CDR1 and CDR2: SGDLS and YYNGEE. The junction had 9 bases not matched to a gene; V was cut back by 0 bases and J by 0 bases. The CDR3 contains 17 residues. CDR3 DNA sequence: TGTGCCAGCAGCGTAGTGGAGCGGGACGTCATCTCCTACGAGCAGTACTTC. It yields the protein CASSVVERDVISYEQYF.

This sequence joins TRBV7-9 and TRBJ2-3; 12 nucleotides line up with TRBD2. The germline gives CDR1 SEHNR, CDR2 FQNEAQ (reference sequence). The CDR3 spans 19 residues. The V and J ends lost 3 bases and 0 bases, in that order; junction bases with no gene match: 10. The CDR3 DNA sequence: TGTGCCAGCAGCTTCCCATCTAGCGGGAGGGCCTCAAGCACAGATACGCAGTATTTT. It encodes CASSFPSSGRASSTDTQYF. Full variable domain (rest looked up from reference TRBV7-9 and TRBJ2-3): DTGVSQNPRHKITKRGQNVTFRCDPISEHNRLYWYRQTLGQGPEFLTYFQNEAQLEKSRLLSDRFSAERPKGSFSTLEIQRTEQGDSAMYLCASSFPSSGRASSTDTQYFGPGTRLTVL.

This chain links TRBV18 with TRBJ1-5, with 8 bases identical to TRBD1. With 4 bases clipped from V and 3 bases from J, the junction kept 2 bases outside the gene matches. Germline assignment: CDR1 KGHSH and CDR2 LQKENI. The CDR3 runs 14 residues. CDR3 sequence: CASSRDRNNQPQHF. DNA for the CDR3: TGTGCCAGCTCACGGGACAGGAACAATCAGCCCCAGCATTTT.

The chain carries TRBV28 and TRBJ2-3, with a weak D call TRBD1 (6 bases). The ends were cut back, 6 bases at V and 0 bases at J, with 10 bases in the middle. Germline V CDR1 and CDR2: MDHEN, SYDVKM. The CDR3 runs 14 residues. As DNA, the CDR3 is TGTGCCAGCAGCCAAGGGGGAAGCACAGATACGCAGTATTTT. It encodes CASSQGGSTDTQYF.

The chain couples TRBV2 to TRBJ2-7; TRBD1 or TRBD2 may be the D gene (5 bases each). The CDR3 spans 14 residues. Trimming removed 5 bases at V and 2 bases at J, with 13 bases between. Germline V lookup: CDR1 SNHLY, CDR2 FYNNEI. This chain's CDR3 is CASSSRDGTYEQYF. CDR3 DNA sequence: TGTGCCAGCAGTTCCCGGGACGGGACCTACGAGCAGTACTTC.